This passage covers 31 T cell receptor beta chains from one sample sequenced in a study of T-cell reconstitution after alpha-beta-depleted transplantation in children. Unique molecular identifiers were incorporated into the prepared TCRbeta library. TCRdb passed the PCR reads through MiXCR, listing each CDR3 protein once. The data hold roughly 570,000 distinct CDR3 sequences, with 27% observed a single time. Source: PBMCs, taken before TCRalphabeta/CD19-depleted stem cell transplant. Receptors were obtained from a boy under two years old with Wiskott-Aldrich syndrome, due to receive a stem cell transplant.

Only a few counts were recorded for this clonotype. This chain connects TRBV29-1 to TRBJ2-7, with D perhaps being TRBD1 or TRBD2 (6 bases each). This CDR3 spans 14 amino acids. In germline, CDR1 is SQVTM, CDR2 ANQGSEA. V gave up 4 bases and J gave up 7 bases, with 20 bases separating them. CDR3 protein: CSVGGPSEGGEQYF. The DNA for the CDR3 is TGCAGCGTTGGAGGGCCTAGCGAAGGGGGGGAGCAGTACTTC.

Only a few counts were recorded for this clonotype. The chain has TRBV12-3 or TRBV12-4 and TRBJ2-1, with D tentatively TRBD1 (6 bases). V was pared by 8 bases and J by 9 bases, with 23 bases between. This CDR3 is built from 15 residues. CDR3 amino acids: CASSLGVSGESEQFF. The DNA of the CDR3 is TGTGCCAGCTCTTTGGGTGTCTCAGGGGAATCTGAGCAGTTCTTC.

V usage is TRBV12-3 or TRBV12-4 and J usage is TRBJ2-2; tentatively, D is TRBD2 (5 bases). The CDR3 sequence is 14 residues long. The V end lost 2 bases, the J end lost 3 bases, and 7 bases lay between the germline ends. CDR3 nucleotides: TGTGCCAGCAGTTTACTAGCATACACCGGGGAGCTGTTTTTT. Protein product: CASSLLAYTGELFF.

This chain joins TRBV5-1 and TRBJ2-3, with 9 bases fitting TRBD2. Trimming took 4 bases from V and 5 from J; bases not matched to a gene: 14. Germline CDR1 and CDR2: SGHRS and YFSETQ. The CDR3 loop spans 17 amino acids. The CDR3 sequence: CASSKGLAGIKQDTQYF. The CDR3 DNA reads TGCGCCAGCAGCAAGGGGCTAGCGGGAATTAAACAAGATACGCAGTATTTT.

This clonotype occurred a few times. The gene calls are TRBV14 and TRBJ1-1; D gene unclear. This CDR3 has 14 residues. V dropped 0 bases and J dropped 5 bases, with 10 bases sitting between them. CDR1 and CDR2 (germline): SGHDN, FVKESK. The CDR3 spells CASSQELSGTEAFF. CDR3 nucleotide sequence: TGTGCCAGCAGCCAAGAACTCTCTGGGACTGAAGCTTTCTTT.

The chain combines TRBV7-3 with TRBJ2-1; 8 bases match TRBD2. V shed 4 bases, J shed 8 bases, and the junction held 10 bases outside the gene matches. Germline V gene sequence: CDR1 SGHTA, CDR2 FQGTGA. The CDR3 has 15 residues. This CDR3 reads CASSSTGTRRDEQFF. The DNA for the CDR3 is TGTGCCAGCAGCTCCACCGGGACTAGACGCGATGAGCAGTTCTTC.

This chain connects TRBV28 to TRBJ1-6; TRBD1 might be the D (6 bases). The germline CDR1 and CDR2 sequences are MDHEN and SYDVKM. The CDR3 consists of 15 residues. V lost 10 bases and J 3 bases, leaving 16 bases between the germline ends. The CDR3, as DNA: TGTGCCATCACGGTGGGCAGGGGCTATAATTCACCCCTCCACTTT. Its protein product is CAITVGRGYNSPLHF.

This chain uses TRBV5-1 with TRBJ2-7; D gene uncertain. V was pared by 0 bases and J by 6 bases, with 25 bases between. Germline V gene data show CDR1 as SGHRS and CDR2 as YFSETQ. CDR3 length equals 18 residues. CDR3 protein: CASSLGPLQNYLFFEQYF. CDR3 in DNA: TGCGCCAGCAGCTTGGGGCCGCTTCAGAACTACCTGTTTTTCGAGCAGTACTTC.

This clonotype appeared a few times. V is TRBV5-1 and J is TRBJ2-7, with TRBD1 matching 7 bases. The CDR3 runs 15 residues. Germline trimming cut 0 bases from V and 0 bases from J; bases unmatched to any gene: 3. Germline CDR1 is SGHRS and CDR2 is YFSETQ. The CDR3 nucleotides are TGCGCCAGCAGCTTGGGTGGGACAGCCTCCTACGAGCAGTACTTC. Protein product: CASSLGGTASYEQYF.

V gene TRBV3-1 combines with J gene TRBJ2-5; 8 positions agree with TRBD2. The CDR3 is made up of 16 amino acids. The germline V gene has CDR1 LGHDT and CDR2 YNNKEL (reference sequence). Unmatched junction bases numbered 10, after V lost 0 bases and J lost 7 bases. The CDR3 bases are TGTGCCAGCAGCCAAGAAGCCCCGGGACTAGGTGCGACCCAGTACTTC. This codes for CASSQEAPGLGATQYF.

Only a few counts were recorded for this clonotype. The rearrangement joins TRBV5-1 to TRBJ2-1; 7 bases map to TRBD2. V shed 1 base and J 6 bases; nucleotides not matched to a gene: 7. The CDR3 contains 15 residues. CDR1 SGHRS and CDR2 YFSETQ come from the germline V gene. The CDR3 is CASSLTSDRVNEQFF. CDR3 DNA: TGCGCCAGCAGCTTGACTAGCGATCGAGTCAATGAGCAGTTCTTC. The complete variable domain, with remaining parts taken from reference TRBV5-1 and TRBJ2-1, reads KAGVTQTPRYLIKTRGQQVTLSCSPISGHRSVSWYQQTPGQGLQFLFEYFSETQRNKGNFPGRFSGRQFSNSRSEMNVSTLELGDSALYLCASSLTSDRVNEQFFGPGTRLTVL.

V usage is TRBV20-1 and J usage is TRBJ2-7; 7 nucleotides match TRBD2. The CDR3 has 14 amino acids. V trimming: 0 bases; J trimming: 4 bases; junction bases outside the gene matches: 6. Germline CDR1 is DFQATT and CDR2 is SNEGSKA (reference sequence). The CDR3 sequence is CSARDRGRVYEQYF. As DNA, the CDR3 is TGCAGTGCTAGAGATCGGGGGAGGGTATACGAGCAGTACTTC.

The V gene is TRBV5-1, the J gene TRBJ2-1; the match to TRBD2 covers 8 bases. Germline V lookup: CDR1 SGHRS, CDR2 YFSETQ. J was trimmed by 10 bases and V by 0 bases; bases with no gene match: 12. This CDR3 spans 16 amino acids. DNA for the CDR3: TGCGCCAGCAGCTTGGCCGCGGGACTAGGGAGGAAGGAGCAGTTCTTC. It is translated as CASSLAAGLGRKEQFF. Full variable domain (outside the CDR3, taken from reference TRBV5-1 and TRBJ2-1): KAGVTQTPRYLIKTRGQQVTLSCSPISGHRSVSWYQQTPGQGLQFLFEYFSETQRNKGNFPGRFSGRQFSNSRSEMNVSTLELGDSALYLCASSLAAGLGRKEQFFGPGTRLTVL.

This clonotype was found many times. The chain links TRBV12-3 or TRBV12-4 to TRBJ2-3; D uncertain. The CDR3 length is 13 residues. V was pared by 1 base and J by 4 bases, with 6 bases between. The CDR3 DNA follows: TGTGCCAGCAGTTTAGTTGCGGCAGATACGCAGTATTTT. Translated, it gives CASSLVAADTQYF.

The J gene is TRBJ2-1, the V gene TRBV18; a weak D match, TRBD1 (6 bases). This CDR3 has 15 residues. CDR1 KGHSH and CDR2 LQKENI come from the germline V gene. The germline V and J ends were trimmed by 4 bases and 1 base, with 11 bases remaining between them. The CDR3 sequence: CASSRRQGSYNEQFF. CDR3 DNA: TGTGCCAGCTCACGGCGGCAGGGGTCCTACAATGAGCAGTTCTTC.

This CDR3 reads CASSLVGAGYTGELFF. The CDR3 DNA reads TGTGCCAGCAGCTTAGTTGGCGCAGGGTACACCGGGGAGCTGTTTTTT. The chain carries TRBV7-2 and TRBJ2-2; TRBD1 is a possible D gene (5 bases). The CDR3 consists of 16 residues. The V end lost 1 base, the J end lost 3 bases, and 12 bases lay between the germline ends. CDR1 and CDR2 (germline): SGHTA, FQGNSA.

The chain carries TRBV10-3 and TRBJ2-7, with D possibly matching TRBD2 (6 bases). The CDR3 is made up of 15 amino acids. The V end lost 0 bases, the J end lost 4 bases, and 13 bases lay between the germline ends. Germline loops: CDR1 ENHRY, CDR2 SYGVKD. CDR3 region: CAISESTGARYEQYF. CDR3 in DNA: TGTGCCATCAGTGAGTCAACGGGAGCACGGTACGAGCAGTACTTC.

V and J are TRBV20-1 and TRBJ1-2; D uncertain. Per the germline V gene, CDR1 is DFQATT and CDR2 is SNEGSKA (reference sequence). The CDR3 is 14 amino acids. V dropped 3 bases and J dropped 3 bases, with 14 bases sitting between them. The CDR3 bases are TGCAGTGCTAGTGGTACAGACCCCTACTATGGCTACACCTTC. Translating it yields CSASGTDPYYGYTF.

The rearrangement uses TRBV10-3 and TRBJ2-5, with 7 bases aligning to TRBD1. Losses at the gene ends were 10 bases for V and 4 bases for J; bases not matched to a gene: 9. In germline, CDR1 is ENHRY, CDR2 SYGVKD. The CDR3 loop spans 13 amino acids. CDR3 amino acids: CATATGQLETQYF. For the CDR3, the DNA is TGTGCCACCGCGACAGGGCAACTAGAGACCCAGTACTTC.

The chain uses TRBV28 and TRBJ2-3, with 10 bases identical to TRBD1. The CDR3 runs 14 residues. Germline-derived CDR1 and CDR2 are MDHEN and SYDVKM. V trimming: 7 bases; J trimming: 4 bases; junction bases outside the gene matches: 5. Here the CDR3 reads CASTQGQGPDTQYF. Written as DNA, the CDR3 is TGTGCCAGCACCCAGGGACAGGGGCCAGATACGCAGTATTTT.

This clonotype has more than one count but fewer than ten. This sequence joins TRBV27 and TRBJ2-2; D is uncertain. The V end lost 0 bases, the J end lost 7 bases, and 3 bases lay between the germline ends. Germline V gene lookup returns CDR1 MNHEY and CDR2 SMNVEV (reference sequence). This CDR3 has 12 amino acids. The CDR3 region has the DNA TGTGCCAGCAGTTTATCAGGCGGGGAGCTGTTTTTT. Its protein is CASSLSGGELFF.

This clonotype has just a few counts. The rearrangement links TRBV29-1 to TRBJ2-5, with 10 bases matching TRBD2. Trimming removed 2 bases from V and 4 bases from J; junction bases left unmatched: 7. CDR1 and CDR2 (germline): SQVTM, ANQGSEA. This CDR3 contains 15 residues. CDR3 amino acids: CSVEPSLAGVETQYF. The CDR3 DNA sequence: TGCAGCGTTGAACCTAGCCTAGCGGGAGTAGAGACCCAGTACTTC.

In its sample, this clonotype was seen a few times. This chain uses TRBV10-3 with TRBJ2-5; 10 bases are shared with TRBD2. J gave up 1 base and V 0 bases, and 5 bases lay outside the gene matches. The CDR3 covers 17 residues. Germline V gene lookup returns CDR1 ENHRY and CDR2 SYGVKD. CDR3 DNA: TGTGCCATCAGTGAGTCGGCTAGCGGGAGTACCCAAGAGACCCAGTACTTC. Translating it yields CAISESASGSTQETQYF.

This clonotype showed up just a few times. The chain's CDR3 is CASSLRLASSYNEQFF. The CDR3 nucleotides read TGTGCCAGCAGCCTGCGACTAGCGAGCTCCTACAATGAGCAGTTCTTC. The rearrangement uses TRBV5-6 and TRBJ2-1, with TRBD2 matching 8 bases. Germline CDR1 reads SGHDT; CDR2 reads YYEEEE. The V and J ends lost 4 bases and 0 bases, in that order; junction bases with no gene match: 6. This CDR3 spans 16 amino acids.

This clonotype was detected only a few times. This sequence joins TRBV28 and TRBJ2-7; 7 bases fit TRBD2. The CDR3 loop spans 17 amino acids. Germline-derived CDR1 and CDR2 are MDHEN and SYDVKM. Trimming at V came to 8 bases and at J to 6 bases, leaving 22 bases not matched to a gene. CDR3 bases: TGTGCCAGCTACGATATGAGACCAGCGGGACCCTCACCCGAGCAGTACTTC. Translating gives CASYDMRPAGPSPEQYF. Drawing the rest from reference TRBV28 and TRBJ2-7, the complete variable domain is DVKVTQSSRYLVKRTGEKVFLECVQDMDHENMFWYRQDPGLGLRLIYFSYDVKMKEKGDIPEGYSVSREKKERFSLILESASTNQTSMYLCASYDMRPAGPSPEQYFGPGTRLTVT.

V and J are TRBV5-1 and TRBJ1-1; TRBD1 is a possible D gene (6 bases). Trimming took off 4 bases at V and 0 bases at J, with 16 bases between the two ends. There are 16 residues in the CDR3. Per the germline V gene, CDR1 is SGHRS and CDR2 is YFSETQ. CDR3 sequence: CASSITTTGLNTEAFF. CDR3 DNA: TGCGCCAGCAGCATAACGACGACAGGCTTGAACACTGAAGCTTTCTTT.

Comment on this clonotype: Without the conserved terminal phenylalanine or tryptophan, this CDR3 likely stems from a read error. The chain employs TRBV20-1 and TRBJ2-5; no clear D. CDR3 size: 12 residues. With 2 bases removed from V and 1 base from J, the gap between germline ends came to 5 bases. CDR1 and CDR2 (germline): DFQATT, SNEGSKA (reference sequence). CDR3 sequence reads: CSARPTQETQYL. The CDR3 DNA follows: TGCAGTGCTAGACCTACCCAAGAGACCCAGTACCTC.

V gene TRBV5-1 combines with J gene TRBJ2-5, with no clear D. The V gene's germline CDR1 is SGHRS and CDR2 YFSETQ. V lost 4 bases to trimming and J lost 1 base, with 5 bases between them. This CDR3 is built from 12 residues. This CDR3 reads CASSAPQETQYF. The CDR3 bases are TGCGCCAGCAGCGCCCCCCAAGAGACCCAGTACTTC.

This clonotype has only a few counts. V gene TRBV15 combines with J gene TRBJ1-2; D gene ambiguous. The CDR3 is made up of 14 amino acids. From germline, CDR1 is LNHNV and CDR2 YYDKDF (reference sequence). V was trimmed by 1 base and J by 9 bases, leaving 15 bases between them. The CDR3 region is CATSRGPEDWSYTF. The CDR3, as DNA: TGTGCCACCAGCAGAGGCCCCGAGGACTGGAGCTACACCTTC. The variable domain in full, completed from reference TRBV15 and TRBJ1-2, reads DAMVIQNPRYQVTQFGKPVTLSCSQTLNHNVMYWYQQKSSQAPKLLFHYYDKDFNNEADTPDNFQSRRPNTSFCFLDIRSPGLGDTAMYLCATSRGPEDWSYTFGSGTRLTVV.

The CDR3 DNA reads as TGTGCCAGCAGTTTACGTCTAGCGGGGGAATCCTACGAGCAGTACTTC. Its translation is CASSLRLAGESYEQYF. J is TRBJ2-7 and V is TRBV28; 10 bases align to TRBD2. This CDR3 contains 16 residues. CDR1 and CDR2 from the germline V gene are MDHEN and SYDVKM. Trimming removed 2 bases from V and 1 base from J; junction bases left unmatched: 5.

In DNA, the CDR3 is TGTGCCAGCAGCTTAGGGACACCTTACGAGCAGTACTTC. The encoded protein is CASSLGTPYEQYF. The V gene is TRBV7-6, the J gene TRBJ2-7, with a weak D call TRBD1 (5 bases). Per germline, CDR1 SGHVS and CDR2 FNYEAQ. The CDR3 has 13 residues. V was clipped by 1 base and J by 4 bases, with 8 bases between them. Full variable domain (missing parts from reference TRBV7-6 and TRBJ2-7): GAGVSQSPRYKVTKRGQDVALRCDPISGHVSLYWYRQALGQGPEFLTYFNYEAQQDKSGLPNDRFSAERPEGSISTLTIQRTEQRDSAMYRCASSLGTPYEQYFGPGTRLTVT.